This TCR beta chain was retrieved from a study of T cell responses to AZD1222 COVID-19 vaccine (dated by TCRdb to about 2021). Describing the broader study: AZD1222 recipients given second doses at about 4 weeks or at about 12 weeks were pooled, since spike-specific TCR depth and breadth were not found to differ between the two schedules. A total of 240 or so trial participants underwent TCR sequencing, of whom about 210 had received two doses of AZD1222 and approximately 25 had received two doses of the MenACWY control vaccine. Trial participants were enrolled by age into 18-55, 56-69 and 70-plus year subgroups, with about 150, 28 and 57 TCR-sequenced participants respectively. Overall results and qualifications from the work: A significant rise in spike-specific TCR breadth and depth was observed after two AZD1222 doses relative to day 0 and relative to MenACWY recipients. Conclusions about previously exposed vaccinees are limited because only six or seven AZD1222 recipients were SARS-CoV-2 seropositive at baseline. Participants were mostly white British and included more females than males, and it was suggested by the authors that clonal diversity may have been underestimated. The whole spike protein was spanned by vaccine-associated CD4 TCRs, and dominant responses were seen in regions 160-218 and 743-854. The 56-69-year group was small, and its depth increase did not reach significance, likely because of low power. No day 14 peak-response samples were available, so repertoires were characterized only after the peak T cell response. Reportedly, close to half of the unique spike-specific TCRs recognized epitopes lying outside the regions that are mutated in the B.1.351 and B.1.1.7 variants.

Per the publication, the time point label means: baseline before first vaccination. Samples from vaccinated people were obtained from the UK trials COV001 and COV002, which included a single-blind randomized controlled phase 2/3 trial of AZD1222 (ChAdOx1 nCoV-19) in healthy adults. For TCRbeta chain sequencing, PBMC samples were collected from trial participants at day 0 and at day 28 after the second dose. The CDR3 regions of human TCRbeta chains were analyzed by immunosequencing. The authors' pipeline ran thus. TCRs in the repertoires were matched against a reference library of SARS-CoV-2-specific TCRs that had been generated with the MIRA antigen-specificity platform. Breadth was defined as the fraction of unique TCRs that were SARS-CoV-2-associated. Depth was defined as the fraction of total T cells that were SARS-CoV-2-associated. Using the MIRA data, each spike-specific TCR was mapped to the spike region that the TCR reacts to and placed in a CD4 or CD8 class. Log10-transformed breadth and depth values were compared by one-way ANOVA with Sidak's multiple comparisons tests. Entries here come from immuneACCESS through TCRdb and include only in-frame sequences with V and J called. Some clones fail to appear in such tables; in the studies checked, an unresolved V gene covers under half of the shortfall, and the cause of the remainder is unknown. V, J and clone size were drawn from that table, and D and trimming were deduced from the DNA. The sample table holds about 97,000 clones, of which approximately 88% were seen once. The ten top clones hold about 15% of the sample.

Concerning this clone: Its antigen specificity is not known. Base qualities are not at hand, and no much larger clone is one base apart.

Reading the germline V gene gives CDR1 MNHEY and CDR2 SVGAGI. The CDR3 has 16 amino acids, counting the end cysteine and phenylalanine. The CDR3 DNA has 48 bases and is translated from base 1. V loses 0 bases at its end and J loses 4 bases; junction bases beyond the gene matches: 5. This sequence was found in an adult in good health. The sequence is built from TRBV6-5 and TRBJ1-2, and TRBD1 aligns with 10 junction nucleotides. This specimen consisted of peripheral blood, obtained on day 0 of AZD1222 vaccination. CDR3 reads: CASSYSGTGVVYGYTF. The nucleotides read TGTGCCAGCAGTTACTCGGGGACAGGGGTGGTCTATGGCTACACCTTC.